The TCR beta chain under discussion was sequenced for a study of cytomegalovirus exposure and HLA in healthy donors. There are a few counts of this clone. Its antigen remains unidentified. Broader study findings: There were 160 or so TCR beta chains listed as cytomegalovirus-associated. For cytomegalovirus status, the classifier reportedly gave diagnoses with high specificity and sensitivity.

Libraries were prepared by immunoSEQ multiplex PCR; TCRdb keeps only in-frame clonotypes and omits some of them. Found here are over 120,000 clones, over 80% of them singletons; the top ten hold under 5%. The germline CDR1 and CDR2 sequences are SGDLS and YYNGEE. The CDR3 sequence is 12 residues long. V was trimmed by 0 bases and J by 6 bases, leaving 6 bases between them. The rearrangement uses TRBV9 and TRBJ1-1, with unresolved D. The receptor comes from a man between 18 and 35 years old in good health and CMV-seropositive. Sequencing used PBMCs. For the CDR3, the DNA is TGTGCCAGCAGCGTAGGCGAACCTGAAGCTTTCTTT. Its translation: CASSVGEPEAFF.